This TCR beta chain was captured by sequencing in a study of patients and donors after allogeneic stem cell transplantation. The sample holds a few counts of this clonotype. Germline lookup yields CDR1 SQVTM and CDR2 ANQGSEA. The CDR3 runs 16 residues. V trimming: 3 bases; J trimming: 0 bases; junction bases outside the gene matches: 7. TCRdb used MiXCR to reprocess the RT-PCR reads, holding one entry per CDR3 protein. The table has roughly 190,000 distinct CDR3 sequences, around two fifths seen once; the top ten hold around 35%. This chain joins TRBV29-1 and TRBJ2-3; 9 bases line up with TRBD2. This receptor was identified in a human donor who was either an allogeneic HSCT recipient or a stem cell or donor lymphocyte infusion donor (not recorded which). It is not recorded whose cells these are; they may come from a transplant donor. Sequenced sample: blood, either unsorted or a sorted T cell fraction (not recorded which). Written as DNA, the CDR3 is TGCAGCGTTGATCTAGCGGGACTCACAAGCACAGATACGCAGTATTTT. Its protein product is CSVDLAGLTSTDTQYF.